The 29 T cell receptor beta chains below were found in one sample sequenced in a study of regulatory T cells in long-lasting Graves disease. Library construction for TCR beta used iRepertoire HTBI primers and Arm-PCR of CDR3 regions. TCRdb reanalysed the multiplex PCR reads using MiXCR and keeps one entry per CDR3 protein. The table shows a few hundred thousand distinct CDR3 sequences, with approximately 13% occurring only once. Time point of the sample: newly diagnosed GD, antithyroid drugs for less than 3 months. TCR sequences were obtained from RNA taken from PBMCs. This sample was shared with a second study, whose subject was T cells in Graves' hyperthyroidism and ophthalmopathy.

The source was peripheral blood mononuclear cells (PBMCs), collected at new diagnosis, from a patient treated with antithyroid drugs. These receptors originate from a man aged 25 to 40 with Graves disease.

In this sample, this clonotype turned up many times. The gene calls are TRBV6-5 and TRBJ2-1, with TRBD2 identical over 9 bases. With V trimmed by 0 bases and J by 1 base, 4 bases remained unmatched. This CDR3 spans 17 amino acids. Germline V gene sequence: CDR1 MNHEY, CDR2 SVGAGI. This chain's CDR3 is CASSYSGGRGSYNEQFF. DNA for the CDR3: TGTGCCAGCAGTTACTCAGGCGGGAGGGGGTCCTACAATGAGCAGTTCTTC.

The V gene is TRBV25-1, the J gene TRBJ1-3; possible D gene TRBD1, 6 bases. The ends were cut back, 4 bases at V and 7 bases at J, with 8 bases in the middle. This CDR3 comprises 12 residues. CDR1 and CDR2 from the germline V gene are MGHDK and SYGVNS. CDR3 region: CASSVQGNTIYF. The CDR3 region has the DNA TGTGCCAGCAGTGTCCAGGGGAACACCATATATTTT.

Note on this clonotype: A junction boundary mismatches the germline segment, possibly from a read error. V and J are TRBV6-2 or TRBV6-3 and TRBJ2-3; D is undetermined. The CDR3 consists of 13 residues. Per germline, CDR1 MNHEY and CDR2 SVGEGT. Here the CDR3 DNA reads TGTGCCAGCAGTTCCCACCGCACAGATGCGCAGTATTTT. This gives the protein CASSSHRTDAQYF.

This clonotype was seen more than once but under ten times. This chain uses TRBV5-1 with TRBJ2-1, with D unresolved. Germline V gene sequence: CDR1 SGHRS, CDR2 YFSETQ. V was trimmed by 0 bases and J by 7 bases, leaving 20 bases between them. The CDR3 consists of 17 residues. The CDR3, as DNA: TGCGCCAGCAGCTTGGGCAGACCTACCCCTGAGGAGAATGAGCAGTTCTTC. Amino acid sequence: CASSLGRPTPEENEQFF.

The rearrangement joins TRBV3-1 to TRBJ1-5; D remains unclear. There are 13 residues in the CDR3. With 4 bases removed from V and 7 bases from J, the gap between germline ends came to 11 bases. CDR1 is LGHDT, CDR2 YNNKEL, per germline (reference sequence). DNA for the CDR3: TGTGCCAGCAGCCTGCAAGGGTCCCAGCCCCAGCATTTT. Translated: CASSLQGSQPQHF.

This chain uses TRBV10-2 with TRBJ2-3, with 10 bases matching TRBD1. The ends lost 6 bases at V and 4 bases at J; junction bases unmatched: 4. From germline, CDR1 is WSHSY and CDR2 SAAADI. This CDR3 has 14 amino acids. Written as DNA, the CDR3 is TGCGCCAGCAGGGGACAGGGGAGCGCAGATACGCAGTATTTT. Its protein product is CASRGQGSADTQYF.

This clonotype was observed a few times. The chain carries TRBV2 and TRBJ2-7, with a possible D match to TRBD1 (7 bases). V shed 10 bases and J shed 2 bases, with 15 bases lying between them. Germline assignment: CDR1 SNHLY and CDR2 FYNNEI. The CDR3 length is 13 residues. The chain's CDR3 is CATRGDGTYEQYF. DNA of the CDR3: TGTGCCACCAGGGGGGACGGAACCTACGAGCAGTACTTC.

This clonotype appeared a few times. The CDR3 DNA sequence: TGTGCCAGCAGTTACAGGGAAGGGCAACCAGCTTTCTTT. Translated: CASSYREGQPAFF. The chain has TRBV6-5 and TRBJ1-1; no reliable D call. Germline V gene sequence: CDR1 MNHEY, CDR2 SVGAGI. The V end was cut by 2 bases, the J end by 10 bases, with 14 bases between. The CDR3 runs to 13 residues.

The chain joins TRBV7-3 to TRBJ2-2, with 8 bases identical to TRBD1. Trimming cost V 2 bases and J 4 bases; bases outside gene matches: 6. This CDR3 has 16 amino acids. Germline assignment: CDR1 SGHTA and CDR2 FQGTGA. CDR3 amino acids: CASSLRQGAGTGELFF. The DNA of the CDR3 is TGTGCCAGCAGCTTACGTCAGGGGGCGGGCACCGGGGAGCTGTTTTTT.

At least ten counts were recorded for this clonotype. The chain has TRBV10-3 and TRBJ2-3; weak D call: TRBD2 (11 bases). V lost 6 bases and J 6 bases, leaving 22 bases between the germline ends. The germline V gene encodes CDR1 ENHRY and CDR2 SYGVKD. CDR3 length: 16 amino acids. The CDR3, as DNA: TGTGCCATCAGCGAGGGACTAGCGGACAGGGGGGATACGCAGTATTTT. This encodes CAISEGLADRGDTQYF.

This clonotype was detected only a few times. The chain combines TRBV4-2 with TRBJ1-2; weak D call: TRBD1 (5 bases). This CDR3 comprises 15 residues. Germline V gene data show CDR1 as LGHNA and CDR2 as YNFKEQ. Trimming pared 0 bases from V and 6 bases from J, leaving 14 bases between. This CDR3 reads CASSQDRSRVNGYTF. The CDR3 nucleotides are TGTGCCAGCAGCCAAGATCGAAGCAGGGTGAATGGCTACACCTTC.

This clonotype was observed a few times. The rearrangement links TRBV4-1 to TRBJ1-2, with D possibly matching TRBD1 (5 bases). The germline gives CDR1 MGHRA, CDR2 YSYEKL. The V and J ends lost 0 bases and 5 bases respectively, with 10 bases between them. This CDR3 has 14 amino acids. The DNA of the CDR3 is TGCGCCAGCAGCCAAGAGCAGGGAGGATATGGCTACACCTTC. Translated: CASSQEQGGYGYTF.

This clonotype was counted at least ten times. The CDR3 is CASRLTSGGLHEQYF. The DNA for the CDR3 is TGTGCCAGCAGACTTACTAGCGGGGGCCTCCACGAGCAGTACTTC. This sequence joins TRBV2 and TRBJ2-7, with 11 positions matching TRBD2. V shed 6 bases, J shed 5 bases, and the junction held 9 bases outside the gene matches. Germline V gene sequence: CDR1 SNHLY, CDR2 FYNNEI. CDR3 length equals 15 residues.

This clonotype was found many times. V is TRBV7-8 and J is TRBJ2-2; no reliable D call. Per germline, CDR1 SGHVS and CDR2 FQNEAQ. Trimming removed 5 bases from V and 6 bases from J, with 13 bases in between. This CDR3 is 14 amino acids long. The CDR3 DNA reads TGTGCCAGCAGCCCAAGACGGGCTGCCGGGGAGCTGTTTTTT. It specifies CASSPRRAAGELFF.

Concerning this clonotype: A much bigger clone sits one base away, suggesting this may be a read error. The chain is built from TRBV30 and TRBJ2-1, with D possibly being TRBD1 (5 bases). V was trimmed by 0 bases and J by 13 bases, leaving 16 bases between them. The CDR3 runs 13 residues. Germline V gene data show CDR1 as GTSNPN and CDR2 as SVGIG (reference sequence). CDR3 region: CAWSVGEGNIQFF. The DNA of the CDR3 is TGTGCCTGGAGTGTAGGGGAAGGGAACATTCAGTTCTTC.

This clonotype was seen repeatedly, ten times or more. The rearrangement uses TRBV10-3 and TRBJ2-5, with TRBD2 matching over 7 bases. V gave up 0 bases and J gave up 1 base; unmatched junction bases: 2. CDR3 length equals 15 residues. The V gene's germline CDR1 is ENHRY and CDR2 SYGVKD. CDR3 DNA sequence: TGTGCCATCAGTGAGTCCGGGACTACCCAAGAGACCCAGTACTTC. Protein: CAISESGTTQETQYF.

This clonotype showed up many times. CDR3 loop: CASRGAYEQYF. The CDR3 coding sequence is TGTGCCAGCAGGGGAGCCTACGAGCAGTACTTC. The rearrangement joins TRBV6-1 to TRBJ2-7; TRBD2 is a possible D gene (5 bases). Germline V gene sequence: CDR1 MNHNS, CDR2 SASEGT. Trimming left V 6 bases short and J 2 bases short, with 5 bases between. The CDR3 has 11 amino acids.

This clonotype was detected a few times. The chain is built from TRBV7-3 and TRBJ2-1; D is ambiguous. Germline CDR1 SGHTA, CDR2 FQGTGA. The V end lost 3 bases, the J end lost 10 bases, and 10 bases lay between the germline ends. The CDR3 sequence is 12 residues long. DNA of the CDR3: TGTGCCAGCAGCTTCACTTACGGGGAGCAGTTCTTC. Amino acids: CASSFTYGEQFF.

This clonotype was counted ten times or more. This chain connects TRBV28 to TRBJ2-3; TRBD2 is a possible D gene (5 bases). V was shortened by 6 bases and J by 2 bases, with 15 bases between the two germline ends. The CDR3 extends over 15 amino acids. Germline values: CDR1 MDHEN, CDR2 SYDVKM. This chain's CDR3 is CASSGVARFTDTQYF. Here the CDR3 DNA reads TGTGCCAGCAGCGGGGTGGCTAGATTCACAGATACGCAGTATTTT.

There are a few counts of this clonotype. This chain joins TRBV6-2 or TRBV6-3 and TRBJ2-1; 8 nucleotides line up with TRBD2. V trimming: 8 bases; J trimming: 7 bases; junction bases outside the gene matches: 7. CDR3 length: 13 amino acids. Germline CDR1 MNHEY, CDR2 SVGEGT. The CDR3 reads CASGSGAGNEQFF. CDR3 DNA sequence: TGTGCCAGCGGTAGCGGGGCCGGGAATGAGCAGTTCTTC.

This clonotype was detected once. This sequence may be a read error, since a much larger clone differs from it by one base. The genes are TRBV7-9 and TRBJ2-7; possibly TRBD2 for D (5 bases). Germline V gene sequence: CDR1 SEHNR, CDR2 FQNEAQ (reference sequence). Trimming removed 8 bases at V and 4 bases at J, with 24 bases between. The CDR3 runs 16 residues. The CDR3: CASRSLEDLLFYEQYF. DNA for the CDR3: TGTGCCAGCCGCTCCTTGGAGGACTTGCTATTTTACGAGCAGTACTTC.

The chain employs TRBV2 and TRBJ2-2; D unresolved. Germline values: CDR1 SNHLY, CDR2 FYNNEI. Trimming took off 6 bases at V and 8 bases at J, with 10 bases between the two ends. CDR3 length: 12 amino acids. As DNA, the CDR3 is TGTGCCAGCAGGGCAGTATCTGGGGAGCTGTTTTTT. Protein: CASRAVSGELFF.

The J gene is TRBJ2-5, the V gene TRBV27; D not certain. CDR3 length: 15 residues. Per the germline V gene, CDR1 is MNHEY and CDR2 is SMNVEV (reference sequence). V lost 2 bases to trimming and J lost 4 bases, with 14 bases between them. Here the CDR3 reads CASSLGTGVGETQYF. The CDR3 coding sequence is TGTGCCAGCAGTTTAGGTACTGGGGTAGGAGAGACCCAGTACTTC.

This clonotype was seen a few times. The chain has TRBV5-4 and TRBJ1-1, with 9 bases identical to TRBD1. With V trimmed by 2 bases and J by 3 bases, 8 bases remained unmatched. This CDR3 contains 16 residues. Looked up from germline, CDR1 is SGHNT and CDR2 is YYREEE (reference sequence). CDR3 DNA sequence: TGTGCCAGCAGCTTAAACTCTGGACAGGGGTACACTGAAGCTTTCTTT. Its protein product is CASSLNSGQGYTEAFF.

This clonotype was picked up many times. At one boundary the junction diverges from the germline segment, which might be a read error. The rearrangement links TRBV5-1 to TRBJ2-7; maybe TRBD1 (6 bases). The CDR3 loop spans 14 amino acids. In germline, CDR1 is SGHRS, CDR2 YFSETQ. For the CDR3, the DNA is TGTGCCAGCAGCTTAGGGGGACAAACCTACGAGCAGTACTTC. This codes for CASSLGGQTYEQYF.

The chain has TRBV30 and TRBJ2-5; D is unclear. Deletions cut 5 bases from V and 5 bases from J, with 9 bases between. The CDR3 spans 11 residues. Germline CDR1 GTSNPN, CDR2 SVGIG (reference sequence). This CDR3 reads CAWGLGETQYF. DNA for the CDR3: TGTGCCTGGGGCTTAGGGGAGACCCAGTACTTC.

This clonotype was picked up many times. The rearrangement uses TRBV20-1 and TRBJ1-2; weak D call: TRBD1 (5 bases). Looked up from germline, CDR1 is DFQATT and CDR2 is SNEGSKA (reference sequence). The CDR3 runs 13 residues. Trimming stripped 6 bases from V and 2 bases from J, with 13 bases between. Here the CDR3 DNA reads TGCAGTGCCACTTCGGGGGACAACTATGGCTACACCTTC. Protein: CSATSGDNYGYTF.

This clonotype was seen a few times. Just one base apart from a much larger clone, this may be a read error. This chain uses TRBV5-6 with TRBJ2-7; 8 bases are shared with TRBD2. Germline V lookup: CDR1 SGHDT, CDR2 YYEEEE. After removal of 4 bases from V and 0 bases from J, the junction contained 3 bases not matched to a gene. This CDR3 is built from 14 residues. DNA of the CDR3: TGTGCCAGCAGCCCGGGAGGGAGCTCCTACGAGCAGTACTTC. Translating it yields CASSPGGSSYEQYF.

This clonotype appeared a few times. The chain is built from TRBV18 and TRBJ2-7; D gene unclear. Germline assignment: CDR1 KGHSH and CDR2 LQKENI. Deletions cut 3 bases from V and 4 bases from J, with 10 bases between. The CDR3 runs to 13 residues. CDR3 region: CASSPLESYEQYF. In nucleotides, the CDR3 is TGTGCCAGCTCACCCCTGGAGAGTTACGAGCAGTACTTC.